These 20 T cell receptor beta chains were sequenced from one sample in a study of blood T cell repertoires in COVID-19. TCRdb's table, derived via immunoSEQ multiplex PCR, lists solely in-frame clones and lacks some. This sample has over 35,000 clones, with over 75% found just once. The sequenced sample was peripheral blood. The receptors originated from a man between 45 and 60 years old with acute or convalescent COVID-19.

The chain is built from TRBV7-6 and TRBJ1-4, with TRBD1 identical over 7 bases. Germline CDR1 reads SGHVS; CDR2 reads FNYEAQ. Trimming at V came to 5 bases and at J to 10 bases, leaving 7 bases not matched to a gene. The CDR3 length is 13 residues. The CDR3 spells CASSLGQDGKLFF. As DNA, the CDR3 is TGTGCCAGCAGCCTAGGACAGGATGGAAAACTGTTTTTT.

V and J are TRBV24-1 and TRBJ2-3; tentatively, D is TRBD1 (6 bases). Germline V CDR1 and CDR2: KGHDR, SFDVKD. The CDR3 is 13 residues long. V lost 5 bases, J lost 1 base, and 6 bases lay in between. In DNA, the CDR3 is TGTGCCACCAGTGGACAGGGCACAGATACGCAGTATTTT. Translating it yields CATSGQGTDTQYF.

The chain carries TRBV4-3 and TRBJ2-7; the match to TRBD1 covers 7 bases. Per germline, CDR1 LGHNA and CDR2 YSLEER. J gave up 0 bases and V 0 bases, and 5 bases lay outside the gene matches. This CDR3 comprises 16 residues. CDR3 nucleotide sequence: TGCGCCAGCAGCCAAGACCCCACAGGGGCCTCCTACGAGCAGTACTTC. Encoded protein: CASSQDPTGASYEQYF.

This rearrangement joins TRBV6-5 to TRBJ1-3; possible D gene TRBD1, 5 bases. CDR1 and CDR2 from the germline V gene are MNHEY and SVGAGI. The CDR3 sequence is 16 residues long. Trimming took off 0 bases at V and 0 bases at J, with 9 bases between the two ends. The CDR3: CASSYSKGDSGNTIYF. CDR3 in DNA: TGTGCCAGCAGTTACTCGAAAGGGGACTCTGGAAACACCATATATTTT.

The V gene is TRBV14, the J gene TRBJ1-6, with a possible D match to TRBD1 (6 bases). Germline lookup yields CDR1 SGHDN and CDR2 FVKESK. CDR3 size: 14 residues. V lost 4 bases and J 7 bases, leaving 11 bases between the germline ends. CDR3 amino acids: CASSRAQGNSPLHF. DNA for the CDR3: TGTGCCAGCAGCCGCGCGCAGGGGAATTCACCCCTCCACTTT.

The chain combines TRBV19 with TRBJ2-4, with D possibly TRBD2 on 5 matching bases. Germline lookup yields CDR1 LNHDA and CDR2 SQIVND (reference sequence). V was cut by 0 bases and J by 1 base, with 13 bases left in between. The CDR3 is made up of 17 amino acids. The DNA of the CDR3 is TGTGCCAGTAGTATAGAAACCCCTAGAGGGGCCAAAAACATTCAGTACTTC. Residues: CASSIETPRGAKNIQYF.

V gene TRBV29-1 combines with J gene TRBJ2-1, with D possibly matching TRBD2 (6 bases). Trimming removed 7 bases at V and 6 bases at J, with 22 bases between. The CDR3 has 15 amino acids. Per the germline V gene, CDR1 is SQVTM and CDR2 is ANQGSEA. The CDR3 region has the DNA TGCAGCGCACCCCATACGACTAGGCGTGGCAATGAGCAGTTCTTC. It yields the protein CSAPHTTRRGNEQFF.

The chain carries TRBV28 and TRBJ1-1, with a tentative D call TRBD1 (5 bases). Germline values: CDR1 MDHEN, CDR2 SYDVKM. Trimming shortened V by 6 bases and J by 7 bases, and 18 bases separated the two germline ends. This CDR3 has 14 residues. This chain's CDR3 is CASRDLRGLVEAFF. The CDR3 region has the DNA TGTGCCAGCAGAGACTTGAGGGGACTGGTTGAAGCTTTCTTT.

For this clone: Germline is not matched at one junction end, which may reflect a read error. The chain couples TRBV18 to TRBJ2-5; 11 bases are shared with TRBD2. Germline assignment: CDR1 KGHSH and CDR2 LQKENI. This CDR3 comprises 15 residues. CDR3: CASSPLAGVRETQYF. CDR3 nucleotides: TGTGCCAGCTCCCCACTAGCGGGAGTACGAGAGACCCAGTACTTC.

This rearrangement joins TRBV11-2 to TRBJ2-3; the match to TRBD1 covers 7 bases. After removal of 6 bases from V and 3 bases from J, the junction contained 9 bases not matched to a gene. CDR1 SGHAT and CDR2 FQNNGV come from the germline V gene. The CDR3 spans 15 residues. The CDR3 reads CASSTLRGQTDTQYF. The DNA of the CDR3 is TGTGCCAGCAGTACTCTAAGGGGGCAAACAGATACGCAGTATTTT.

The CDR3 DNA reads TGTGCCAGCAGCCGGGACAGTGGTGAAGCTTTCTTT. This encodes CASSRDSGEAFF. V and J are TRBV7-8 and TRBJ1-1; 7 positions agree with TRBD1. V dropped 5 bases and J dropped 7; count of bases not matched to a gene: 4. Looked up from germline, CDR1 is SGHVS and CDR2 is FQNEAQ. This CDR3 comprises 12 residues.

The J gene is TRBJ1-2, the V gene TRBV12-3 or TRBV12-4; D is ambiguous. This CDR3 contains 12 residues. V gave up 6 bases and J gave up 9 bases, with 14 bases separating them. The CDR3 spells CASSPDEASYTF. CDR3 DNA: TGTGCCAGCAGCCCCGATGAGGCGAGCTACACCTTC.

The chain joins TRBV11-1 to TRBJ1-1, with unresolved D. V lost 6 bases and J 6 bases, leaving 14 bases between the germline ends. CDR3 length: 13 amino acids. The germline CDR1 and CDR2 sequences are SGHAT and FQDESV (reference sequence). CDR3 sequence: CASSRLGGAEAFF. Written as DNA, the CDR3 is TGTGCCAGCAGTAGATTGGGCGGGGCTGAAGCTTTCTTT.

The chain couples TRBV15 to TRBJ2-1; TRBD2 matches 8 bases. This CDR3 spans 15 amino acids. Germline loops: CDR1 LNHNV, CDR2 YYDKDF (reference sequence). The ends lost 0 bases at V and 3 bases at J; junction bases unmatched: 1. CDR3 loop: CATSRERGGYNEQFF. The DNA of the CDR3 is TGTGCCACCAGCAGAGAACGGGGGGGCTACAATGAGCAGTTCTTC.

This chain connects TRBV2 to TRBJ1-1; no clear D gene. There are 13 residues in the CDR3. V was pared by 4 bases and J by 6 bases, with 12 bases between. The germline V gene encodes CDR1 SNHLY and CDR2 FYNNEI. The CDR3 sequence: CASSAESSAEAFF. The CDR3 bases are TGTGCCAGCAGTGCGGAGTCCTCCGCTGAAGCTTTCTTT.

V and J are TRBV5-1 and TRBJ1-3; the D is unclear. Trimming shortened V by 7 bases and J by 0 bases, and 11 bases separated the two germline ends. Germline CDR1 SGHRS, CDR2 YFSETQ. This CDR3 spans 14 amino acids. The DNA of the CDR3 is TGCGCCAGCCGACCTGGAGACTCTGGAAACACCATATATTTT. Protein product: CASRPGDSGNTIYF.

The chain combines TRBV13 with TRBJ1-6, with D perhaps matching TRBD1 (5 bases). Trimming stripped 3 bases from V and 8 bases from J, with 11 bases between. Germline V lookup: CDR1 PRHDT, CDR2 FYEKMQ (reference sequence). There are 14 residues in the CDR3. Here the CDR3 reads CASSFPGWDSPLHF. The CDR3 DNA reads TGTGCCAGCAGCTTCCCAGGGTGGGATTCACCCCTCCACTTT.

V and J are TRBV6-6 and TRBJ2-7, with TRBD2 matching 11 bases. This CDR3 has 16 amino acids. In germline, CDR1 is MNHNY, CDR2 SVGAGI (reference sequence). The V segment lost 0 bases and the J segment 9 bases; nucleotides outside the gene matches: 10. In DNA form, the CDR3 reads TGTGCCAGCAGTTACTCCATAGCGGGAGGGCCTTCGGTGCAGTACTTC. The encoded protein is CASSYSIAGGPSVQYF.

V is TRBV18 and J is TRBJ1-2, with 9 bases that match TRBD1. With V trimmed by 6 bases and J by 0 bases, 5 bases remained unmatched. Germline V gene sequence: CDR1 KGHSH, CDR2 LQKENI. The CDR3 is 15 residues long. CDR3 in amino acids: CASSDRGGANYGYTF. CDR3 nucleotides: TGTGCCAGCTCCGACAGGGGGGGAGCTAACTATGGCTACACCTTC.

The V gene is TRBV6-2 or TRBV6-3, the J gene TRBJ1-1, with a weak D call TRBD1 (5 bases). Trimming left V 6 bases short and J 10 bases short, with 21 bases between. Germline V gene lookup returns CDR1 MNHEY and CDR2 SVGEGT. The CDR3 spans 14 residues. The chain's CDR3 is CASSVQEPINRAFF. The CDR3 DNA reads TGTGCCAGCAGCGTACAGGAGCCAATTAATCGAGCTTTCTTT.